The next 5 T cell receptor beta chains were all read from a single sample in a study of T-cell reconstitution after alpha-beta-depleted transplantation in children. Unique molecular identifiers were used to barcode this TCRbeta library. TCRdb reprocessed the PCR reads with MiXCR, giving one entry per CDR3 protein. The data hold over 200,000 distinct CDR3 sequences, with roughly 9% observed a single time. The specimen comprised PBMCs from the stem cell graft donor, sampled from the stem cell graft. The receptor source for this set is a human donor who donated a stem cell graft to a child with acute lymphoblastic leukemia.

This clonotype was picked up a small number of times. CDR3: CASRRALSTGELFF. CDR3 bases: TGCGCCAGCAGAAGGGCGCTTTCCACCGGGGAGCTGTTTTTT. The V and J genes are TRBV5-1 and TRBJ2-2; D is ambiguous. Trimming removed 5 bases from V and 4 bases from J, with 12 bases in between. Germline CDR1 is SGHRS and CDR2 is YFSETQ. The length of the CDR3 is 14 residues.

The V gene is TRBV27, the J gene TRBJ2-7, with TRBD1 identical over 7 bases. There are 18 residues in the CDR3. V shed 4 bases, J shed 3 bases, and the junction held 18 bases outside the gene matches. The germline V gene encodes CDR1 MNHEY and CDR2 SMNVEV (reference sequence). DNA for the CDR3: TGTGCCAGCAGTTCCCCCCCTGGCCGGGGACAGTTACACTACGAGCAGTACTTC. Its translation is CASSSPPGRGQLHYEQYF.

This clonotype has only a few counts. This sequence joins TRBV20-1 and TRBJ1-5, with no clear D. The germline V gene encodes CDR1 DFQATT and CDR2 SNEGSKA (reference sequence). With 5 bases removed from V and 1 base from J, the gap between germline ends came to 21 bases. CDR3 length equals 17 residues. CDR3 nucleotides: TGCAGTGCTCTAAGAGGGCAGTTGATGCAAAGCAATCAGCCCCAGCATTTT. It is translated as CSALRGQLMQSNQPQHF.

At least ten counts were recorded for this clonotype. The chain couples TRBV9 to TRBJ1-1; no definite D call. Germline lookup yields CDR1 SGDLS and CDR2 YYNGEE. V was clipped by 7 bases and J by 3 bases, with 10 bases between them. This CDR3 is 12 amino acids long. The CDR3 nucleotides are TGTGCCAGCTCTCGCCAGGACACTGAAGCTTTCTTT. This translates into CASSRQDTEAFF. Full variable domain (outside the CDR3, taken from reference TRBV9 and TRBJ1-1): DSGVTQTPKHLITATGQRVTLRCSPRSGDLSVYWYQQSLDQGLQFLIQYYNGEERAKGNILERFSAQQFPDLHSELNLSSLELGDSALYFCASSRQDTEAFFGQGTRLTVV.

This chain uses TRBV7-9 with TRBJ1-4; D not resolved. CDR1 SEHNR and CDR2 FQNEAQ come from the germline V gene (reference sequence). The CDR3 consists of 16 residues. Deletions cut 5 bases from V and 3 bases from J, with 16 bases between. This CDR3 reads CASSPNILGANEKLFF. The CDR3 coding sequence is TGTGCCAGCAGCCCAAATATTCTTGGGGCTAATGAAAAACTGTTTTTT.